This is a list of T cell receptor beta chains from one sample in a study of OX40 agonist ivuxolimab in advanced cancers. Profiling relied on immunoSEQ multiplex PCR, and the TCRdb table lists in-frame clones only, not all of them. In the table there are roughly 87,000 clones, approximately 90% of which are singletons. Source: CD4+ or CD8+ T cells sorted from blood, taken in a trial of the OX40 agonist ivuxolimab. These receptors all come from an adult with an advanced solid tumor such as melanoma, head and neck, liver or kidney cancer. Each CDR3 is given with its conserved first and last residue. The D gene is left open where the match is weak. A row's size may be missing; if present it is once, few, many or a size class.

V gene,J gene,D gene,clone size,CDR3 protein,CDR3 DNA
TRBV18,TRBJ2-2,TRBD1,NA,CASSPPGQGSTGELFF,TGTGCCAGCTCACCACCGGGACAGGGGAGCACCGGGGAGCTGTTTTTT
TRBV5-1,TRBJ1-2,NA,NA,CASSLGSGEGYTF,TGCGCCAGCAGCTTGGGGTCAGGGGAAGGCTACACCTTC
TRBV18,TRBJ2-5,NA,NA,CASSPPGRNFQETQYF,TGTGCCAGCTCACCACCGGGCAGGAACTTCCAAGAGACCCAGTACTTC
TRBV18,TRBJ2-1,NA,once,CASTTGLPNEQFF,TGTGCCAGCACTACAGGGTTACCTAATGAGCAGTTCTTC
TRBV28,TRBJ2-3,NA,NA,CASSTRVTDTQYF,TGTGCCAGCAGTACCCGGGTCACAGATACGCAGTATTTT
TRBV4-3,TRBJ1-2,TRBD1,once,CASSQDRTGHYGYTF,TGCGCCAGCAGCCAAGATAGGACAGGGCACTATGGCTACACCTTC
TRBV7-9,TRBJ2-1,NA,NA,CASSLTSEQFF,TGTGCCAGCAGCTTAACCAGTGAGCAGTTCTTC
TRBV19,TRBJ2-7,TRBD2,once,CASSTASGSWYEQYF,TGTGCCAGTAGTACTGCAAGCGGGAGTTGGTACGAGCAGTACTTC
TRBV6-1,TRBJ1-1,NA,NA,CASTFSHTEAFF,TGTGCCAGCACTTTTTCGCACACTGAAGCTTTCTTT
TRBV5-1,TRBJ2-7,TRBD1,NA,CASSLAGGLFYEQYF,TGCGCCAGCAGCTTGGCAGGGGGTCTCTTCTACGAGCAGTACTTC